What follows is one TCR beta chain and its context. Its antigen is as yet unknown. Memory CD4+ cells were the fraction left after CD45RA+ naive selection. The data were taken from a study of shared clonotypes between healthy human individuals. Whole-study context: Three plates were used per donor for CD4 naive, three for CD4 memory, two for CD8 naive and one for CD8 memory.

Study-wide results and limits: In contrast to clonotypes shared by all four donors, non-shared clonotypes had lower generation probabilities.

The protocol was immunoSEQ multiplex PCR, while the TCRdb copy is restricted to in-frame clones and leaves out a portion. The sample carries approximately 1.5 million clones, about 98.5% recorded once. The germline CDR1 and CDR2 sequences are LNHDA and SQIVND (reference sequence). Trimming took 5 bases from V and 6 from J; bases not matched to a gene: 8. This CDR3 region has 15 residues. The gene calls are TRBV19 and TRBJ2-7; 12 bases match TRBD1. The sequenced sample was naive CD4+ T cells sorted from blood. Subset described: CD45RA+ positively selected. This TCR came from a man aged 25 to 45 in good health. CDR3: CASSRGGQGASEQYF. CDR3 nucleotides: TGTGCCAGTAGTCGTGGGGGACAGGGGGCCTCCGAGCAGTACTTC. Drawing the rest from reference TRBV19 and TRBJ2-7, the complete variable domain is DGGITQSPKYLFRKEGQNVTLSCEQNLNHDAMYWYRQDPGQGLRLIYYSQIVNDFQKGDIAEGYSVSREKKESFPLTVTSAQKNPTAFYLCASSRGGQGASEQYFGPGTRLTVT.